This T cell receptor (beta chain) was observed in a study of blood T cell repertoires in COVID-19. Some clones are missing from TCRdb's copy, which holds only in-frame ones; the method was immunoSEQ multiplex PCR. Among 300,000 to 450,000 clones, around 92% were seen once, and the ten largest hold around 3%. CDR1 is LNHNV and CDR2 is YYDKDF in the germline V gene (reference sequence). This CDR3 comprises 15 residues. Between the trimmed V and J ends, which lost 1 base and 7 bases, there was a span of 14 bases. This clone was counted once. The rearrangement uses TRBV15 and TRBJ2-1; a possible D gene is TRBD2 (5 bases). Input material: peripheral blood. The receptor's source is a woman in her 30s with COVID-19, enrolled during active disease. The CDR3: CATSRGERAANEQFF. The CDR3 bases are TGTGCCACCAGCAGAGGGGAGAGGGCCGCAAATGAGCAGTTCTTC.